This TCR beta chain was sequenced for a study of STAT5B mutations in CD4+ large granular lymphocyte leukemia (dated by TCRdb to the early 2020s). Study-wide context: Among the healthy controls, the CDR3 'QG' motif was associated with a particular HLA allele. The study compared the TCRbeta repertoires of patients with CD4+ T-cell large granular lymphocyte leukemia against those of healthy blood donors. Flow cytometry on FACSCanto II or FACSVerse showed that the purified fractions were more than 95% pure among lymphocytes. Paper-wide results and their limitations: Enrichment of TRBV06-family usage was observed among the top patient clones (8/27) relative to healthy controls (2/35). The data were not HLA-matched, and the higher clonality in CD4+ T-LGLL than in CD8+ T-LGLL could be due to the relatively small sample size. Greater clonality appeared to be present in CD4-sorted patient repertoires than in healthy CD4+ repertoires, and the difference was retained after the putative leukemic clones were removed. Each patient's main leukemic clonotypes were private, but 25% of these clonotypes showed up at low frequency in the non-leukemic repertoires of other patients.

Buffy coats from around 37 blood donors, supplied by the Finnish Red Cross blood service, were used as healthy controls. All TCR-sequenced material derived from peripheral blood: patient blood samples and healthy donor buffy coats. Ficoll-Hypaque gradient centrifugation was used to isolate peripheral blood mononuclear cells. Magnetic purification was used to isolate CD4+ cells from the buffy coats of the healthy controls. The Gentra Puregene Cell and Tissue kit was used for genomic DNA extraction, and quantification was performed on a Qubit 2.0 fluorometer. TCRbeta rearrangements were sequenced from genomic DNA using the immunoSEQ assay at survey resolution. As for the original processing: In the TCR sequencing data, the smallest productive clonotype frequency that could be detected was 2.59 x 10-5. Only productive TCRbeta rearrangements, meaning sequences that were complete and in-frame, were kept for the analyses. Clonality for each sample was calculated as Simpson clonality in the immunoSEQ Analyzer version 3.0. Clones were grouped by frequency into very rare, small, medium, large (1-20%) or hyperexpanded (>20%) categories. OLGA 1.2.3 estimated generation probabilities, VDJtools produced V-gene circos plots, VDJdb was queried for specificities, and GLIPH identified CDR3 motifs. The clones in this table, taken by TCRdb from immuneACCESS, are in-frame only. Not every clone is retained; where verified, under half of the shortfall comes from an unresolved V gene, and the cause of the rest is unknown. V and J calls plus clone size are reproduced from that table; the DNA served to infer D and trimming. The sample profile shows about 33,000 clones; about 74% of them were found once. Approximately 0.29% of the sample belongs to the ten largest clones.

V is shortened by 6 bases, J by 4 bases, and the region joining them spans 9 bases. Sequences MNHNS (CDR1) and SASEGT (CDR2) are obtained from the germline V gene. The CDR3 measures 12 amino acids from cysteine to phenylalanine. This entry keeps only the CDR3 DNA: 36 bases, framed from base 1. Concerning this clone itself: What this receptor recognizes is not known. No clone much larger than this one lies a single base away; base qualities are absent.

The source is a human donor in good health. The sequenced material came from CD4+ T cells from blood buffy coats. The rearrangement joined TRBV6-1 to TRBJ2-5; the D gene could be TRBD1 or TRBD2, each one agreeing over 5 bases. The encoded CDR3 is CASRGVAETQYF. The DNA reads TGTGCCAGCAGGGGGGTGGCAGAGACCCAGTACTTC.